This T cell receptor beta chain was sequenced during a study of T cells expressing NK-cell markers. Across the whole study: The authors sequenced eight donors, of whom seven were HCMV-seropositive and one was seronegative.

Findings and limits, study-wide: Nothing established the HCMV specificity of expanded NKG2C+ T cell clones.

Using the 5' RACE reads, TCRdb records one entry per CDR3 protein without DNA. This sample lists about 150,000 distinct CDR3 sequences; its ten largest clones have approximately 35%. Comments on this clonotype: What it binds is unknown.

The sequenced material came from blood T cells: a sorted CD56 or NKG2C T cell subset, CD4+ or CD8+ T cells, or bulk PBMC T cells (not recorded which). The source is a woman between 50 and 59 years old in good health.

This CDR3 reads CASSLLLTPYEQYF. This rearrangement joins TRBV12-3 or TRBV12-4 to TRBJ2-7. The CDR3 has 14 residues.